A single sample gave rise to the 23 T cell receptor beta chains below, sequenced in a study of spatial heterogeneity in lung cancer. Broader study findings: The number of expanded tumor alpha and beta chains correlated with mutation number.

TCRdb analysed the 5' RACE reads with MiXCR anew, one entry per CDR3 protein. The profile shows 20,000 to 25,000 distinct CDR3 sequences, around 2.8% of them singletons. These TCRs are of unknown antigen specificity. Noted time point: sample taken at primary tumor resection. The input for sequencing was lung tumor tissue, taken at surgery. These receptors were collected from a male donor with early-stage non-small cell lung cancer.

In its sample, this clonotype was seen many times. The chain couples TRBV18 to TRBJ1-1; 8 positions agree with TRBD1. The CDR3 has 14 amino acids. Looked up from germline, CDR1 is KGHSH and CDR2 is LQKENI. The ends lost 5 bases at V and 1 base at J; junction bases unmatched: 3. CDR3: CASSKGQGNTEAFF. The DNA of the CDR3 is TGTGCCAGCTCAAAAGGACAGGGGAACACTGAAGCTTTCTTT.

This clonotype was observed at least ten times. CDR3 nucleotides: TGTGCCAGCAGTTACACAGGGGGCACTCAGCCCCAGCATTTT. This codes for CASSYTGGTQPQHF. The chain links TRBV6-2 or TRBV6-3 to TRBJ1-5, with 9 nucleotides matching TRBD1. This CDR3 has 14 amino acids. V was pared by 2 bases and J by 6 bases, with 2 bases of the junction left unmatched. CDR1 and CDR2 (germline): MNHEY, SVGEGT.

This clonotype was seen at least ten times. The rearrangement uses TRBV28 and TRBJ2-1; D is perhaps TRBD2 (6 bases). CDR1 is MDHEN, CDR2 SYDVKM, per germline. V shed 5 bases and J shed 7 bases, with 15 bases lying between them. This CDR3 is built from 14 residues. The CDR3 sequence is CASSLGGPRNEQFF. The CDR3 DNA is TGTGCCAGCAGTCTAGGAGGGCCGAGAAATGAGCAGTTCTTC. The full variable domain, with the rest looked up from reference TRBV28 and TRBJ2-1, is DVKVTQSSRYLVKRTGEKVFLECVQDMDHENMFWYRQDPGLGLRLIYFSYDVKMKEKGDIPEGYSVSREKKERFSLILESASTNQTSMYLCASSLGGPRNEQFFGPGTRLTVL.

This clonotype was observed many times. This sequence joins TRBV27 and TRBJ2-3; 7 nucleotides line up with TRBD2. The length of the CDR3 is 15 residues. The V segment lost 6 bases and the J segment 0 bases; nucleotides outside the gene matches: 6. The germline V gene encodes CDR1 MNHEY and CDR2 SMNVEV (reference sequence). This CDR3 is CASSPLAVSTDTQYF. CDR3 DNA sequence: TGTGCCAGCAGCCCCCTAGCGGTTAGCACAGATACGCAGTATTTT.

This clonotype was recorded at least ten times. This sequence joins TRBV20-1 and TRBJ2-2, with TRBD2 matching 9 bases. The germline CDR1 and CDR2 sequences are DFQATT and SNEGSKA (reference sequence). This CDR3 spans 14 amino acids. V lost 5 bases to trimming and J lost 5 bases; unmatched junction nucleotides: 6. The CDR3 coding sequence is TGCAGTGCTCCCCCAGCGGGAGGTACCGGGGAGCTGTTTTTT. It is translated as CSAPPAGGTGELFF.

This clonotype was seen at least ten times. This chain joins TRBV20-1 and TRBJ2-1; 9 nucleotides match TRBD2. J was trimmed by 5 bases and V by 6 bases; bases with no gene match: 5. The CDR3 spans 13 residues. Germline V gene data show CDR1 as DFQATT and CDR2 as SNEGSKA (reference sequence). This CDR3 is CSARTSDDNEQFF. The CDR3 DNA reads TGCAGTGCGCGGACTAGCGATGACAATGAGCAGTTCTTC.

By share, this clonotype ranks as medium-sized. The chain couples TRBV7-2 to TRBJ1-2, with 7 positions matching TRBD1. Germline V CDR1 and CDR2: SGHTA, FQGNSA. The CDR3 contains 14 residues. V was clipped by 0 bases and J by 3 bases; unmatched bases: 1. The CDR3 here is CASSLAGTDYGYTF. The CDR3 DNA reads as TGTGCCAGCAGCTTAGCCGGGACAGACTATGGCTACACCTTC.

This clonotype was counted many times. The V call is TRBV12-3 or TRBV12-4, the J call TRBJ2-7; 7 bases align to TRBD1. V dropped 9 bases and J dropped 2; count of bases not matched to a gene: 4. This CDR3 is built from 12 residues. The CDR3 protein is CARWTGPYEQYF. CDR3 sequence (DNA): TGTGCCAGATGGACAGGCCCCTACGAGCAGTACTTC.

This clonotype was seen at least ten times. The genes are TRBV7-6 and TRBJ2-7; D is unresolved. In germline, CDR1 is SGHVS, CDR2 FNYEAQ. The V end was cut by 1 base, the J end by 0 bases, with 13 bases between. CDR3 size: 16 residues. Written as DNA, the CDR3 is TGTGCCAGCAGCTTAGTATCTCTGGCTAGCTCCTACGAGCAGTACTTC. Residues: CASSLVSLASSYEQYF.

This clonotype was recorded many times. J is TRBJ2-5 and V is TRBV7-9; D is undetermined. The CDR3 runs to 13 residues. V was pared by 3 bases and J by 5 bases, with 10 bases between. CDR1 and CDR2 from the germline V gene are SEHNR and FQNEAQ (reference sequence). The CDR3 loop is CASSLDHTETQYF. The CDR3 DNA sequence: TGTGCCAGCAGCTTGGATCATACCGAGACCCAGTACTTC.

The table lists this clonotype with many counts. The chain has TRBV7-2 and TRBJ2-1; 9 nucleotides match TRBD2. J lost 3 bases, V lost 5 bases, and 14 bases had no gene match. In germline, CDR1 is SGHTA, CDR2 FQGNSA. The CDR3 has 18 residues. The CDR3 loop is CASSRPVNGLAFYNEQFF. CDR3 sequence (DNA): TGTGCCAGCAGCCGACCGGTAAATGGACTAGCGTTCTACAATGAGCAGTTCTTC.

This clonotype was seen ten or more times. The chain links TRBV6-5 to TRBJ2-2; TRBD2 matches 7 bases. The germline V gene has CDR1 MNHEY and CDR2 SVGAGI. The V gene end was trimmed by 5 bases and the J gene end by 2 bases; junction bases not matched to a gene: 5. This CDR3 is 15 amino acids long. In DNA, the CDR3 is TGTGCCAGCAGTCGAGCGGGACTAAACACCGGGGAGCTGTTTTTT. It is translated as CASSRAGLNTGELFF.

This clonotype was seen ten or more times. This sequence joins TRBV5-1 and TRBJ2-2, with TRBD1 matching 7 bases. This CDR3 is built from 14 residues. Germline V gene data show CDR1 as SGHRS and CDR2 as YFSETQ. After removal of 4 bases from V and 6 bases from J, the junction contained 6 bases not matched to a gene. CDR3 sequence: CASSPKDRAGELFF. The CDR3 DNA is TGCGCCAGCAGCCCTAAAGACAGGGCCGGGGAGCTGTTTTTT.

This clonotype showed up many times. The J gene is TRBJ2-2, the V gene TRBV19, with 7 bases identical to TRBD1. The V gene's germline CDR1 is LNHDA and CDR2 SQIVND (reference sequence). V lost 4 bases, J lost 0 bases, and 5 bases stayed unmatched. The CDR3 runs 16 residues. CDR3 in DNA: TGTGCCAGTAGTACGGGGACAGCCACGAACACCGGGGAGCTGTTTTTT. Amino acids: CASSTGTATNTGELFF.

In this sample, this clonotype is medium-sized. The chain combines TRBV4-1 with TRBJ2-1; 7 bases are shared with TRBD2. Germline V gene lookup returns CDR1 MGHRA and CDR2 YSYEKL. The CDR3 extends over 15 amino acids. The ends lost 1 base at V and 4 bases at J; junction bases unmatched: 4. Here the CDR3 DNA reads TGCGCCAGCAGCCAAGTGTGGGAGGGGTACAATGAGCAGTTCTTC. It is translated as CASSQVWEGYNEQFF.

In its sample, this clonotype was seen many times. The chain couples TRBV6-1 to TRBJ1-6; 9 bases map to TRBD1. Germline lookup yields CDR1 MNHNS and CDR2 SASEGT. The V and J ends lost 5 bases and 13 bases, in that order; junction bases with no gene match: 9. The CDR3 covers 14 residues. The CDR3 region is CASSSDRGISPLHF. CDR3 coding DNA: TGTGCCAGCAGTAGCGACAGGGGGATTTCGCCCCTCCACTTT.

This clonotype was seen repeatedly, ten times or more. The chain recombines TRBV5-1 with TRBJ1-2; TRBD1 matches 9 bases. Trimming cost V 3 bases and J 4 bases; bases outside gene matches: 4. There are 14 residues in the CDR3. Germline assignment: CDR1 SGHRS and CDR2 YFSETQ. The CDR3 reads CASSWTGDGYGYTF. Written as DNA, the CDR3 is TGCGCCAGCAGCTGGACAGGGGACGGCTATGGCTACACCTTC.

This clonotype occurred many times. Germline is not matched at one junction end, which may reflect a read error. The chain combines TRBV12-3 or TRBV12-4 with TRBJ2-1; TRBD2 agrees at 9 bases. This CDR3 spans 16 amino acids. CDR3 nucleotides: TGTGCCAGCAGTTTAGGGGGGGCGAATAGCGGGAGTCCCCCTCTCTTC. Its translation: CASSLGGANSGSPPLF.

This clonotype was found many times. The V call is TRBV11-2, the J call TRBJ2-3; TRBD1 matches at 10 bases. Germline V gene sequence: CDR1 SGHAT, CDR2 FQNNGV. Trimming cost V 2 bases and J 5 bases; bases outside gene matches: 10. The CDR3 extends over 17 amino acids. The CDR3 reads CASSLPPPGQGLDTQYF. The CDR3 DNA reads as TGTGCCAGCAGCTTACCACCGCCGGGACAGGGGTTAGATACGCAGTATTTT.

This clonotype was recorded at least ten times. The rearrangement links TRBV12-3 or TRBV12-4 to TRBJ1-5, with TRBD1 matching 7 bases. This CDR3 has 14 residues. With V trimmed by 4 bases and J by 2 bases, 2 bases remained unmatched. CDR3 protein: CASSSQGGNQPQHF. The DNA of the CDR3 is TGTGCCAGCAGTTCTCAGGGGGGCAATCAGCCCCAGCATTTT.

This clonotype was observed many times. The chain combines TRBV10-3 with TRBJ1-5, with TRBD1 identical over 9 bases. V was pared by 4 bases and J by 7 bases, with 5 bases of the junction left unmatched. The germline V gene has CDR1 ENHRY and CDR2 SYGVKD. CDR3 size: 14 residues. CDR3 region: CAISVTGGEQPQHF. In nucleotides, the CDR3 is TGTGCCATCAGTGTTACAGGGGGCGAACAGCCCCAGCATTTT.

This clonotype has ten or more counts. V usage is TRBV5-1 and J usage is TRBJ2-7, with TRBD2 identical over 7 bases. The CDR3 extends over 14 amino acids. Trimming took 1 base from V and 2 from J; bases not matched to a gene: 3. Germline V CDR1 and CDR2: SGHRS, YFSETQ. The CDR3 bases are TGCGCCAGCAGCTTGCGGGGGGAAGCCTACGAGCAGTACTTC. This sequence encodes CASSLRGEAYEQYF.

This clonotype has ten or more counts. The genes are TRBV12-3 or TRBV12-4 and TRBJ2-1, with TRBD1 identical over 10 bases. J lost 8 bases, V lost 6 bases, and 7 bases had no gene match. The length of the CDR3 is 14 residues. This chain's CDR3 is CASRGQGRLYEQFF. DNA of the CDR3: TGTGCCAGCAGGGGACAGGGGCGATTGTATGAGCAGTTCTTC.